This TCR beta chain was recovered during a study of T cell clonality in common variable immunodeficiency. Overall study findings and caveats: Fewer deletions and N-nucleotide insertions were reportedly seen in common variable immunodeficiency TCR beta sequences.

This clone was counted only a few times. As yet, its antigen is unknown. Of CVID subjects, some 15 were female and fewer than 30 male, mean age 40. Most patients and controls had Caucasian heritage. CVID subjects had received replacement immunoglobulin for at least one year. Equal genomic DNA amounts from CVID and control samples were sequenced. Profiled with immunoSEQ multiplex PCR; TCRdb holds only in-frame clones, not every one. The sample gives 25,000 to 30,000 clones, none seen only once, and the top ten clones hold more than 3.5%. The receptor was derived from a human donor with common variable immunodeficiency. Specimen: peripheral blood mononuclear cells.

CDR3 DNA (partial): TGTGCCAGCAGCTTAGAGAGCCGGGCCTGGGGCCAGCCC. This translates into CASSLESRAWGQP. The full CDR3 reads CASSLESRAWGQPQHF. The genes are TRBV7-6 and TRBJ1-5; TRBD1 might be the D (5 bases). The read ends 3 residues before the CDR3 terminus; that terminus is restored from the germline J gene. The V gene lost 1 base and the J gene lost 7 bases, with 17 bases spanning the gap. Germline V CDR1 and CDR2: SGHVS, FNYEAQ. The CDR3 consists of 16 residues.